This T cell receptor (beta chain) came from a study of T cells in Graves' hyperthyroidism and ophthalmopathy. This clonotype was recorded at least ten times. Amplified regions were TCR beta CDR3 sequences from RNA transcripts. The HTBI primer set drove a first-round RT-PCR of the TCR CDR3. TCRdb recomputed calls from the multiplex PCR reads with MiXCR, one row per CDR3 protein. Of about 640,000 distinct CDR3 sequences listed, more than 12% were seen once; the top ten hold around 12%. Those patients with uncontrolled infection, other autoimmune disease, pregnancy or lactation were excluded. A roughly 10 ml volume of fresh peripheral blood provided the PBMCs. The material sequenced was blood. The clonotype comes from a woman in her 50s with Graves' ophthalmopathy.

CDR3 sequence reads: CASRAGQGTIYGYTF. CDR3 DNA sequence: TGTGCCAGCAGGGCGGGACAGGGGACCATATATGGCTACACCTTC. This sequence joins TRBV6-1 and TRBJ1-2, with 10 nucleotides matching TRBD1. Germline CDR1 and CDR2: MNHNS and SASEGT. Unmatched junction bases numbered 9, after V lost 6 bases and J lost 5 bases. There are 15 residues in the CDR3.